The 10 T cell receptor beta chains in this list originate from one sample, sequenced in a study of T cells in Graves' hyperthyroidism and ophthalmopathy. The investigators amplified TCR beta CDR3 regions from RNA transcripts. TCR CDR3 regions were first amplified by RT-PCR with HTBI primers. TCRdb reprocessed the multiplex PCR reads with MiXCR, giving one entry per CDR3 protein. Of approximately 590,000 distinct CDR3 sequences listed, 15% to 19% are singletons. Sequenced material: blood. All receptors derive from a young woman with Graves' hyperthyroidism.

This clonotype was seen repeatedly, ten times or more. The chain carries TRBV2 and TRBJ2-7; maybe TRBD2 (5 bases). CDR3 length: 14 residues. Trimming left V 6 bases short and J 3 bases short, with 15 bases between. Germline CDR1 reads SNHLY; CDR2 reads FYNNEI. The CDR3 here is CASRSLEAVYEQYF. CDR3 in DNA: TGTGCCAGCAGATCACTAGAAGCTGTCTACGAGCAGTACTTC.

This clonotype has ten or more counts. This chain connects TRBV7-2 to TRBJ2-7, with D possibly TRBD1 on 7 matching bases. The CDR3 has 13 residues. V shed 1 base and J shed 6 bases, with 10 bases lying between them. Germline V gene lookup returns CDR1 SGHTA and CDR2 FQGNSA. As DNA, the CDR3 is TGTGCCAGCAGCTTAGGTCAGGGGGGCGAGCAGTACTTC. It yields the protein CASSLGQGGEQYF.

This clonotype was counted many times. The chain joins TRBV7-9 to TRBJ2-3; D remains ambiguous. Per the germline V gene, CDR1 is SEHNR and CDR2 is FQNEAQ (reference sequence). V was shortened by 0 bases and J by 2 bases, with 9 bases between the two germline ends. This CDR3 comprises 15 residues. CDR3 residues: CASSLAPEVTDTQYF. In DNA, the CDR3 is TGTGCCAGCAGCTTAGCCCCGGAAGTCACAGATACGCAGTATTTT.

This clonotype showed up many times. The chain links TRBV20-1 to TRBJ1-5; possible D gene TRBD1, 5 bases. Germline-derived CDR1 and CDR2 are DFQATT and SNEGSKA (reference sequence). The CDR3 length is 14 residues. V lost 3 bases and J 4 bases, leaving 13 bases between the germline ends. The CDR3 is CSASGGNSNQPQHF. CDR3 bases: TGCAGTGCTAGTGGGGGGAATAGTAATCAGCCCCAGCATTTT.

This clonotype was seen repeatedly, ten times or more. As DNA, the CDR3 is TGTGCCACCAGCAGTAGGGGGGGGGCCTACAATGAGCAGTTCTTC. Amino acids: CATSSRGGAYNEQFF. The V gene is TRBV15, the J gene TRBJ2-1; D may be TRBD2 (7 bases). CDR1 is LNHNV and CDR2 is YYDKDF in the germline V gene (reference sequence). Deletions cut 3 bases from V and 2 bases from J, with 11 bases between. This CDR3 comprises 15 residues.

This clonotype appeared a single time. The chain employs TRBV5-1 and TRBJ1-6; TRBD1 matches 10 bases. In germline, CDR1 is SGHRS, CDR2 YFSETQ. Unmatched junction bases numbered 6, after V lost 2 bases and J lost 10 bases. The CDR3 runs 15 residues. CDR3 residues: CASSLGGTGESPLHF. The DNA for the CDR3 is TGCGCCAGCAGCTTAGGAGGGACAGGGGAATCACCCCTCCACTTT. Supplemented by reference TRBV5-1 and TRBJ1-6, the full variable domain reads KAGVTQTPRYLIKTRGQQVTLSCSPISGHRSVSWYQQTPGQGLQFLFEYFSETQRNKGNFPGRFSGRQFSNSRSEMNVSTLELGDSALYLCASSLGGTGESPLHFGNGTRLTVT.

This clonotype has ten or more counts. This chain links TRBV12-3 or TRBV12-4 with TRBJ2-5; D call uncertain. The CDR3 consists of 14 residues. The V and J ends lost 1 base and 2 bases respectively, with 8 bases between them. CDR3 sequence (DNA): TGTGCCAGCAGTTTAGGGCCATCTCAAGAGACCCAGTACTTC. Its protein product is CASSLGPSQETQYF.

This clonotype was detected ten times or more. The rearrangement joins TRBV29-1 to TRBJ1-1, with TRBD1 identical over 8 bases. The ends lost 3 bases at V and 4 bases at J; junction bases unmatched: 4. Germline values: CDR1 SQVTM, CDR2 ANQGSEA. This CDR3 contains 13 residues. The CDR3 DNA sequence: TGCAGCGTTGATTTGGGACAGGTCACTGAAGCTTTCTTT. As protein: CSVDLGQVTEAFF.

Note on this clonotype: A much bigger clone sits one base away, suggesting this may be a read error. The chain has TRBV6-2 or TRBV6-3 and TRBJ2-7; 7 bases match TRBD2. CDR1 and CDR2 from the germline V gene are MNHEY and SVGEGT. After removal of 8 bases from V and 7 bases from J, the junction contained 14 bases not matched to a gene. The CDR3 loop spans 14 amino acids. In DNA form, the CDR3 reads TGTGCCAGCCCACGTGCTAGCGGAGCGGGGGAGCAGTACTTC. Amino acids: CASPRASGAGEQYF.

This clonotype was detected many times. The chain carries TRBV7-2 and TRBJ2-1; D perhaps matches TRBD2 (6 bases). CDR1 is SGHTA and CDR2 is FQGNSA in the germline V gene. The CDR3 sequence is 16 residues long. V lost 0 bases to trimming and J lost 4 bases, with 13 bases between them. The CDR3 protein is CASSLASLALYNEQFF. CDR3 sequence (DNA): TGTGCCAGCAGCTTAGCTAGCCTAGCGCTTTACAATGAGCAGTTCTTC.